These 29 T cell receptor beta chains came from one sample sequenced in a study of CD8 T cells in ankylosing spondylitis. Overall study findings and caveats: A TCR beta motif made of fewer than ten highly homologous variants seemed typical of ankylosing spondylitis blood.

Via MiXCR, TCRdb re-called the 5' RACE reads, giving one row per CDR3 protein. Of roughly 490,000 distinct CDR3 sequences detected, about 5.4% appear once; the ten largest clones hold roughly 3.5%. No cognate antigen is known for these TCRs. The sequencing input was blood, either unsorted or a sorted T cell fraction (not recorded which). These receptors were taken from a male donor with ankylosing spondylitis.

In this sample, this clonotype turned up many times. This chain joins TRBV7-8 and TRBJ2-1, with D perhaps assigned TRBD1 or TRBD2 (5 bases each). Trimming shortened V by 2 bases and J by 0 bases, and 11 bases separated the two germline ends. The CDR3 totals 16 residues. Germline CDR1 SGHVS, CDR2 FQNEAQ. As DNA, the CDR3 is TGTGCCAGCAGCTTACCCTCAGGGAGCTCCTACAATGAGCAGTTCTTC. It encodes CASSLPSGSSYNEQFF.

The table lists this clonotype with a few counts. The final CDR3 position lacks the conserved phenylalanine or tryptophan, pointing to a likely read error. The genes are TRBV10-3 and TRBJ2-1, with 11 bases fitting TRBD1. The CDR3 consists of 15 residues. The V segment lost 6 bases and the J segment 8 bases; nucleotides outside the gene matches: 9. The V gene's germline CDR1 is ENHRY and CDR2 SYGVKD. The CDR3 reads CAISLQDRGQDEQFV. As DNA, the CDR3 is TGTGCCATCAGCCTCCAGGACAGGGGGCAGGATGAGCAGTTCGTC.

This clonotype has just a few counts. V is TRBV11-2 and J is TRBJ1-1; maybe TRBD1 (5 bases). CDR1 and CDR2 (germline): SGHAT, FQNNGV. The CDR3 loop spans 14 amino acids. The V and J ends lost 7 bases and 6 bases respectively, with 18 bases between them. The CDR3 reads CASTPARALAEAFF. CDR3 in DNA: TGTGCCAGCACCCCTGCCAGGGCTTTGGCTGAAGCTTTCTTT.

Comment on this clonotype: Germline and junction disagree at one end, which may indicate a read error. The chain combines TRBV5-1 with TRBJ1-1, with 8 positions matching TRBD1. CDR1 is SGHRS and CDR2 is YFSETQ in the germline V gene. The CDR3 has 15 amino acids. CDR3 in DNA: TGCGCCAGCAACTCTGGACAGGGATCTAACACTGAAGCTATCTTT. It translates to CASNSGQGSNTEAIF.

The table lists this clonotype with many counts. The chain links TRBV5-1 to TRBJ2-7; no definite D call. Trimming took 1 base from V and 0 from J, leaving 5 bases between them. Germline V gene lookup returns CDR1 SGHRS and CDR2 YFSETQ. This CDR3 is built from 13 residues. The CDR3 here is CASSLPSSYEQYF. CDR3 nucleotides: TGCGCCAGCAGCTTGCCCAGCTCCTACGAGCAGTACTTC.

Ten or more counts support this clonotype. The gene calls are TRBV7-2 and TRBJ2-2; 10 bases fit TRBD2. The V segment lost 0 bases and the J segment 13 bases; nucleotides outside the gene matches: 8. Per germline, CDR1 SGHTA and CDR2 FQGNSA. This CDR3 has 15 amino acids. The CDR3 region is CASSLAAGGHPGLFF. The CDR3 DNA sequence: TGTGCCAGCAGCTTAGCAGCGGGAGGGCATCCCGGGCTGTTTTTT.

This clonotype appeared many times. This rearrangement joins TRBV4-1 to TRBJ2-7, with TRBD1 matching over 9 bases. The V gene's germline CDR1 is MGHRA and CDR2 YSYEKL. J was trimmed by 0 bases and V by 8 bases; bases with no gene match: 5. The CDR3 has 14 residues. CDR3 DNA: TGCGCCAGCTCCCGACAGGGGGTCTCCTACGAGCAGTACTTC. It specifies CASSRQGVSYEQYF.

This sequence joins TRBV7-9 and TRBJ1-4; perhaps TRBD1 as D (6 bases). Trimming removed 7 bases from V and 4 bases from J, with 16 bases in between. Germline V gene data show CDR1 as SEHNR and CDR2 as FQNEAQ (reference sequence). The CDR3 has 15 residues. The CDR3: CASTLGGAGNEKLFF. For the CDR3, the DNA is TGTGCCAGCACTTTGGGGGGGGCAGGTAATGAAAAACTGTTTTTT.

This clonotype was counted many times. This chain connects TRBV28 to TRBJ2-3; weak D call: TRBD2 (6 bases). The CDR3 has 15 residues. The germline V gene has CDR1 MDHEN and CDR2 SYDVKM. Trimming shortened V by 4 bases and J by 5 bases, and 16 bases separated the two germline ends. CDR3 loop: CASSSPQGRGDTQYF. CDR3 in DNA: TGTGCCAGCAGTTCCCCCCAAGGGCGGGGAGATACGCAGTATTTT.

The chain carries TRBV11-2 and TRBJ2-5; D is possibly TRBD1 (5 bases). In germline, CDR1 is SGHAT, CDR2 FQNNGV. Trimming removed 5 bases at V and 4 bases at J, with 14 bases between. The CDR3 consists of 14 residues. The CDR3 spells CASSPSGQGETQYF. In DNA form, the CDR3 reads TGTGCCAGCAGCCCGTCAGGGCAGGGAGAGACCCAGTACTTC.

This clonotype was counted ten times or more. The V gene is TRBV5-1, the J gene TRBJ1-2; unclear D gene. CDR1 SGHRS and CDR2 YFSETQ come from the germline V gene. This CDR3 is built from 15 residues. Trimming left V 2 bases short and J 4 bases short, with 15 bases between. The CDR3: CASSFYFILVYGYTF. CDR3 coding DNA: TGCGCCAGCAGCTTTTACTTTATCCTAGTCTATGGCTACACCTTC.

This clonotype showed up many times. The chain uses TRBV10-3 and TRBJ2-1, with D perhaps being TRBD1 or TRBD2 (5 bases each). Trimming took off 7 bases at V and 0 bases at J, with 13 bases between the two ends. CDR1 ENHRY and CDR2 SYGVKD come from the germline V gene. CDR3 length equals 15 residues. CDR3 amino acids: CAINPSGSSYNEQFF. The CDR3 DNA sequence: TGTGCCATCAACCCCTCAGGGAGCTCCTACAATGAGCAGTTCTTC.

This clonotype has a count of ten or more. CDR3 in amino acids: CASSQGEEWASGELFF. CDR3 sequence (DNA): TGCGCCAGCAGCCAAGGGGAAGAGTGGGCCTCCGGGGAGCTGTTTTTT. The chain employs TRBV4-3 and TRBJ2-2; D remains ambiguous. The V end lost 1 base, the J end lost 6 bases, and 15 bases lay between the germline ends. Germline values: CDR1 LGHNA, CDR2 YSLEER. There are 16 residues in the CDR3.

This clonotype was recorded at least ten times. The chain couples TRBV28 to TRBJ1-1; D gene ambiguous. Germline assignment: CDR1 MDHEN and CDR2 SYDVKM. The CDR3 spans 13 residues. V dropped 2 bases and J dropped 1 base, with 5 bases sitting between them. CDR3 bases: TGTGCCAGCAGTTTACACAAGAACACTGAAGCTTTCTTT. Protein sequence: CASSLHKNTEAFF.

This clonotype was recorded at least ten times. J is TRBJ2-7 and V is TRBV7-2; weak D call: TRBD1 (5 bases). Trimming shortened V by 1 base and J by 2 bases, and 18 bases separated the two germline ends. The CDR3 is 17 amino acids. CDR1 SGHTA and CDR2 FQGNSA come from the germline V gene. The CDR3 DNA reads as TGTGCCAGCAGCTTAGTAGGGGCCGGAGAAAATCCCTACGAGCAGTACTTC. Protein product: CASSLVGAGENPYEQYF.

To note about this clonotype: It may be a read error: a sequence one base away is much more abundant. CDR3 DNA: TGTGCCAGCAGTGATGCCTACGAGCAGTACTTC. Amino acids: CASSDAYEQYF. V and J are TRBV6-1 and TRBJ2-7, with D hard to call. Germline V gene sequence: CDR1 MNHNS, CDR2 SASEGT. The V and J ends lost 3 bases and 2 bases respectively, with 2 bases between them. The CDR3 runs 11 residues.

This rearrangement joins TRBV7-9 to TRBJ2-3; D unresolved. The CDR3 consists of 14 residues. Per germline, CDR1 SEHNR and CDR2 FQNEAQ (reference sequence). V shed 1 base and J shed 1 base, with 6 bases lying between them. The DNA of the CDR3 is TGTGCCAGCAGCTTAGAAGCTGGCACAGATACGCAGTATTTT. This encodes CASSLEAGTDTQYF. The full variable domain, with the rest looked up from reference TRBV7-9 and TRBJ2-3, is DTGVSQNPRHKITKRGQNVTFRCDPISEHNRLYWYRQTLGQGPEFLTYFQNEAQLEKSRLLSDRFSAERPKGSFSTLEIQRTEQGDSAMYLCASSLEAGTDTQYFGPGTRLTVL.

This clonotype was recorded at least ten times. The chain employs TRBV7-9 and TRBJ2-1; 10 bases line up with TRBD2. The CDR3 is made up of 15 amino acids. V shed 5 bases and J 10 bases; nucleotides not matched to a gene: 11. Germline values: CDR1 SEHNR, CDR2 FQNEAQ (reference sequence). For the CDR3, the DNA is TGTGCCAGCAGCGTAGGGACTAGCGCTTTCCGCGAGCAGTTCTTC. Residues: CASSVGTSAFREQFF. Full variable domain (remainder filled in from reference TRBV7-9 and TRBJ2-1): DTGVSQNPRHKITKRGQNVTFRCDPISEHNRLYWYRQTLGQGPEFLTYFQNEAQLEKSRLLSDRFSAERPKGSFSTLEIQRTEQGDSAMYLCASSVGTSAFREQFFGPGTRLTVL.

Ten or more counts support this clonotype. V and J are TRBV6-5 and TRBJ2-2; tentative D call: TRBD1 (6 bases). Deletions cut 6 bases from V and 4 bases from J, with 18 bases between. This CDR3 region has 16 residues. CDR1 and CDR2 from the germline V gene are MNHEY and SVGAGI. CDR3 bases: TGTGCCAGCAGACCACCTCTGACAGGTCCCACCGGGGAGCTGTTTTTT. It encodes CASRPPLTGPTGELFF.

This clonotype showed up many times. CDR3 nucleotide sequence: TGTGCCAGCAGCCCAACGGGGGGGGACAGTGCCTACAATGAGCAGTTCTTC. Its protein is CASSPTGGDSAYNEQFF. The chain carries TRBV7-9 and TRBJ2-1, with D possibly being TRBD2 (8 bases). Germline values: CDR1 SEHNR, CDR2 FQNEAQ (reference sequence). The CDR3 sequence is 17 residues long. The V gene lost 5 bases and the J gene lost 2 bases, with 19 bases spanning the gap.

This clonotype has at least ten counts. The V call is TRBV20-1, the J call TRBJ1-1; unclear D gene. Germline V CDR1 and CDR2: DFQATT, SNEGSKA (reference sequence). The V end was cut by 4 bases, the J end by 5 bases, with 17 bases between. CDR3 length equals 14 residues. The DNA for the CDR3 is TGCAGTGCTATGGGAGCCACCCCGGGGACTGAAGCTTTCTTT. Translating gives CSAMGATPGTEAFF.

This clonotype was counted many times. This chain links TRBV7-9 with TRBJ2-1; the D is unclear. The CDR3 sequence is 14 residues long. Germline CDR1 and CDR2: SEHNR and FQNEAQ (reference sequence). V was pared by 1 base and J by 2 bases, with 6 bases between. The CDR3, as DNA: TGTGCCAGCAGCTTAGATACCGCCTACAATGAGCAGTTCTTC. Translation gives CASSLDTAYNEQFF.

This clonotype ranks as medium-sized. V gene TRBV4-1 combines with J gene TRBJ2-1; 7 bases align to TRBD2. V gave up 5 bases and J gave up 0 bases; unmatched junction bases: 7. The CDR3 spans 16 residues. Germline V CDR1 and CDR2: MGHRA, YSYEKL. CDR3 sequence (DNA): TGCGCCAGCAGCAGAAGCGGGATCAGCTCCTACAATGAGCAGTTCTTC. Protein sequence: CASSRSGISSYNEQFF.

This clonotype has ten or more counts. Here the CDR3 DNA reads TGTGCCAGCTCCCTAACTAGCTCCCCTTGGTACTACAATGAGCAGTTCTTC. Its translation: CASSLTSSPWYYNEQFF. This sequence joins TRBV18 and TRBJ2-1; the D gene is possibly TRBD2 (6 bases). V was pared by 6 bases and J by 3 bases, with 21 bases between. The germline gives CDR1 KGHSH, CDR2 LQKENI. The CDR3 sequence is 17 residues long.

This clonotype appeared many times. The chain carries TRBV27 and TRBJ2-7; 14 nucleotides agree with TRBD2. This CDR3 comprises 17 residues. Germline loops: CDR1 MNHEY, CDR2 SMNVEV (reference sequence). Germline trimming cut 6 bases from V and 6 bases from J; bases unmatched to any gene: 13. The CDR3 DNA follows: TGTGCCAGCAGCCGCCGGCTGGGACTAGCGGGGGAGGGCGAGCAGTACTTC. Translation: CASSRRLGLAGEGEQYF.

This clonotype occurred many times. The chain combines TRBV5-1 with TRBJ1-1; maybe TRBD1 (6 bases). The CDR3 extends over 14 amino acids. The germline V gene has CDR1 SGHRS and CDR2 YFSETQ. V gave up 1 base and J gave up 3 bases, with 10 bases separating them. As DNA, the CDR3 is TGCGCCAGCAGCTTGTGGACAGTCGACACTGAAGCTTTCTTT. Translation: CASSLWTVDTEAFF.

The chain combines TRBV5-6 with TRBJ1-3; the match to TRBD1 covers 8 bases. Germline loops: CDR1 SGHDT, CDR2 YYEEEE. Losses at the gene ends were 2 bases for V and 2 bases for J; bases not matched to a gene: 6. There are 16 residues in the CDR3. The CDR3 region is CASSFLQGEAGNTIYF. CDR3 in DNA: TGTGCCAGCAGCTTCTTACAGGGGGAAGCTGGAAACACCATATATTTT.

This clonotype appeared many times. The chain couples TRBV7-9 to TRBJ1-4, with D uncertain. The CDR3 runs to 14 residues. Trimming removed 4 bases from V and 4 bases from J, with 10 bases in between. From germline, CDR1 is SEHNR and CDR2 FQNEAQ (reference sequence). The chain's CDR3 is CASSYRALNEKLFF. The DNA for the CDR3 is TGTGCCAGCAGCTACCGGGCCCTTAATGAAAAACTGTTTTTT.

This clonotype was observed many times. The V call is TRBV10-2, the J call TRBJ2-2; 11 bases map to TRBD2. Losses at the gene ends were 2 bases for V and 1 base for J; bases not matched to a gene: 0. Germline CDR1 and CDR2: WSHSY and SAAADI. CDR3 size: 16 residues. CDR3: CASSETSGRNTGELFF. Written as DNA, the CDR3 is TGCGCCAGCAGTGAGACTAGCGGGAGGAACACCGGGGAGCTGTTTTTT.